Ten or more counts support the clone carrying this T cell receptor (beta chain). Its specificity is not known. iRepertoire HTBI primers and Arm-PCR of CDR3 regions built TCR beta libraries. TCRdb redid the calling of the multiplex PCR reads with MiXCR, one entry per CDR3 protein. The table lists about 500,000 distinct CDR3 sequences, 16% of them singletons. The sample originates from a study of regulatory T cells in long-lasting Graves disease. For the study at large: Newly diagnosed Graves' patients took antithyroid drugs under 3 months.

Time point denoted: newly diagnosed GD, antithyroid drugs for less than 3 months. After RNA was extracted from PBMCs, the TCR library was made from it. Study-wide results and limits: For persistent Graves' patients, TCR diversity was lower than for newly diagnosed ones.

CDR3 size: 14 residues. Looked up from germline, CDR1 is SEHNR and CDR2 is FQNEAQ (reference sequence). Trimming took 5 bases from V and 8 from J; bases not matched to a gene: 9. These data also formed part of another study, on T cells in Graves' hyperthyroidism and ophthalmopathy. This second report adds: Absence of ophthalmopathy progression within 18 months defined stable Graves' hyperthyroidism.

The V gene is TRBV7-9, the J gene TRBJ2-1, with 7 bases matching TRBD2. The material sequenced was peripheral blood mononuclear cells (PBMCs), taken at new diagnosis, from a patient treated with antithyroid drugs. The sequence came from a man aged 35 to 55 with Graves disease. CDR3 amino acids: CASSPISGRDEQFF. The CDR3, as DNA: TGTGCCAGCAGCCCAATATCGGGGAGGGATGAGCAGTTCTTC.